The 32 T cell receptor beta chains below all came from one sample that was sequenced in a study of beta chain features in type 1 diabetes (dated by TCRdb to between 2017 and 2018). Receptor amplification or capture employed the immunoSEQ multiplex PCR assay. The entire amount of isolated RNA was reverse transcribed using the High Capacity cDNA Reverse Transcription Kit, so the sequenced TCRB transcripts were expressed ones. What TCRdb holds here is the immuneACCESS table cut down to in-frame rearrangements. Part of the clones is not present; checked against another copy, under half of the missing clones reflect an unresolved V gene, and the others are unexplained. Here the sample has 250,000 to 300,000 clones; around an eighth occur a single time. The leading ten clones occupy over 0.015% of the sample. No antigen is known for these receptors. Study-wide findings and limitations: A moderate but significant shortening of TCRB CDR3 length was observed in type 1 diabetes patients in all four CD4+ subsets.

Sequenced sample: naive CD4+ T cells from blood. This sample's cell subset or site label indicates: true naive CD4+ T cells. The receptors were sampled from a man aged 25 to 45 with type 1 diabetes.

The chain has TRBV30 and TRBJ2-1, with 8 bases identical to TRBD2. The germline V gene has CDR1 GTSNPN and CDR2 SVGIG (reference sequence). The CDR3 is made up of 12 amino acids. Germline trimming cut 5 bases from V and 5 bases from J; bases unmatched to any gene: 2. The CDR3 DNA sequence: TGTGCCTGGGGGACTAGTAACAATGAGCAGTTCTTC. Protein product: CAWGTSNNEQFF.

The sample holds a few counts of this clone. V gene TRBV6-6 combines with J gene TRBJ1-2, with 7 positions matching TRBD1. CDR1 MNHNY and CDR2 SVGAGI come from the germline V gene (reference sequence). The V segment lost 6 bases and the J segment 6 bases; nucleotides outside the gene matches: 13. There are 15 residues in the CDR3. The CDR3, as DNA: TGTGCCAGCAGCCCAAGACAGGGAGGATGGAATGGCTACACCTTC. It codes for CASSPRQGGWNGYTF.

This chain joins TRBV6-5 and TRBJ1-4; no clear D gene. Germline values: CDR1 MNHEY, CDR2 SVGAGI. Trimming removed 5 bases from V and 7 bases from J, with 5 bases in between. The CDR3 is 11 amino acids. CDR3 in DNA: TGTGCCAGCAGTGCGGGTGAAAAACTGTTTTTT. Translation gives CASSAGEKLFF.

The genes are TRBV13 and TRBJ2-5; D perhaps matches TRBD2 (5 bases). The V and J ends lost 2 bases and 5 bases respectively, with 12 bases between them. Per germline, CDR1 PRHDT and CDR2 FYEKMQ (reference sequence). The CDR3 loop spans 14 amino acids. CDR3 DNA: TGTGCCAGCAGCTTAACCACTTCGGGGGAGACCCAGTACTTC. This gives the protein CASSLTTSGETQYF.

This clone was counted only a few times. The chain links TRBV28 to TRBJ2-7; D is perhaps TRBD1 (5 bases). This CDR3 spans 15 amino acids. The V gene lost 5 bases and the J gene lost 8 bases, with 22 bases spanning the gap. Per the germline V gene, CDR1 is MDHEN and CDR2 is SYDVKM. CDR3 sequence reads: CASSLPTVRRPKQYF. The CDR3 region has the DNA TGTGCCAGCAGTCTCCCGACAGTACGTCGTCCCAAGCAGTACTTC.

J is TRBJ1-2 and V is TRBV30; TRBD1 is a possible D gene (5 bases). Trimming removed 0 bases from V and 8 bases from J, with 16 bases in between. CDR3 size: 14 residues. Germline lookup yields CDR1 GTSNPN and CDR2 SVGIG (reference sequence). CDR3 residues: CAWSVRPQGEGYTF. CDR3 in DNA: TGTGCCTGGAGTGTAAGGCCGCAGGGCGAAGGCTACACCTTC.

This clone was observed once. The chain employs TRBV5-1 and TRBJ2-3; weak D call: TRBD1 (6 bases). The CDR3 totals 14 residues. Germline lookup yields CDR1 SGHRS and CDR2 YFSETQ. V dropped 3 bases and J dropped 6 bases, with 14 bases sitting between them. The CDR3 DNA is TGCGCCAGCAGCTCAGGGGCGGCATACGATACGCAGTATTTT. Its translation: CASSSGAAYDTQYF.

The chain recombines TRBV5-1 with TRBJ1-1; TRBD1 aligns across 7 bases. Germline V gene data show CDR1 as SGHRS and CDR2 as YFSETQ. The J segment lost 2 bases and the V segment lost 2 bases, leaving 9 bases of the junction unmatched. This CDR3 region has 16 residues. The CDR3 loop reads CASSFGTAALNTEAFF. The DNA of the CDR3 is TGCGCCAGCAGCTTCGGGACAGCGGCCCTTAACACTGAAGCTTTCTTT.

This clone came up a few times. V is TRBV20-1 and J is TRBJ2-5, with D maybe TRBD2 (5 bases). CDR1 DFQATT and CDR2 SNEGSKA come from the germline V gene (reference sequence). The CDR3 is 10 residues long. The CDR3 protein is CRAEQETQYF. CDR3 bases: TGCAGAGCGGAACAAGAGACCCAGTACTTC.

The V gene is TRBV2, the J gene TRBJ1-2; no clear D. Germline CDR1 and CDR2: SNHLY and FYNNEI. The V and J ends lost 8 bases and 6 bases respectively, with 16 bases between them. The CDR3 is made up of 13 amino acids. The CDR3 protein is CASERDIGNGYTF. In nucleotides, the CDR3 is TGTGCCAGCGAGCGAGACATCGGGAATGGCTACACCTTC.

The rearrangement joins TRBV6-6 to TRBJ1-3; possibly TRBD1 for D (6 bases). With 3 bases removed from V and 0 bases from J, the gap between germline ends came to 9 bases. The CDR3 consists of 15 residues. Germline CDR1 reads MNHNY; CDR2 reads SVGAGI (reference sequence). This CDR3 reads CASSYTGSSGNTIYF. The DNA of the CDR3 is TGTGCCAGCAGTTATACAGGGAGCTCTGGAAACACCATATATTTT.

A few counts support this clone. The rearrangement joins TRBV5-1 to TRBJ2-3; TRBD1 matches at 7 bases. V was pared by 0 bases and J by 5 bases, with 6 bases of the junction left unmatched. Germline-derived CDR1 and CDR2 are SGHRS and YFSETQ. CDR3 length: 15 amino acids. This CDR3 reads CASSLEDRSIDTQYF. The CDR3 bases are TGCGCCAGCAGCTTGGAGGACAGGTCGATAGATACGCAGTATTTT.

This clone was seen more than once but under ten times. The CDR3 reads CASSQEPAGAFQETQYF. CDR3 coding DNA: TGTGCCAGCAGCCAAGAGCCAGCGGGAGCCTTTCAAGAGACCCAGTACTTC. The chain uses TRBV4-2 and TRBJ2-5; 8 nucleotides agree with TRBD2. Germline CDR1 LGHNA, CDR2 YNFKEQ. Trimming at V came to 0 bases and at J to 2 bases, leaving 8 bases not matched to a gene. The CDR3 is 17 residues long.

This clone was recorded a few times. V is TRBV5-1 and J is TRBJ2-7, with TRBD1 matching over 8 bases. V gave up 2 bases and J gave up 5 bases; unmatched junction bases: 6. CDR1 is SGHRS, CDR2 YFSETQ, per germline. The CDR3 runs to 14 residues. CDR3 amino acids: CASSLGQGKDEQYF. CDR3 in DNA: TGCGCCAGCAGCTTAGGACAGGGTAAGGACGAGCAGTACTTC.

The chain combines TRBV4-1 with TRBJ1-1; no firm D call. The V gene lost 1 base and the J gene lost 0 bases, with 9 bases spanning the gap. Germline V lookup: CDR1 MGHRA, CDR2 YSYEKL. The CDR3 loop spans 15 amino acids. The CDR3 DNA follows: TGCGCCAGCAGCCAAGTAAGGAGAATGAACACTGAAGCTTTCTTT. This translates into CASSQVRRMNTEAFF.

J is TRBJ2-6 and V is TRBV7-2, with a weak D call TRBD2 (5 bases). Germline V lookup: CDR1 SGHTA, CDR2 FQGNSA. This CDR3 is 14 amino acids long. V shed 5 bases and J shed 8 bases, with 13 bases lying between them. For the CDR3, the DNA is TGTGCCAGCAGCCGTCTCACCGGGACCAACGTCCTGACTTTC. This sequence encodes CASSRLTGTNVLTF.

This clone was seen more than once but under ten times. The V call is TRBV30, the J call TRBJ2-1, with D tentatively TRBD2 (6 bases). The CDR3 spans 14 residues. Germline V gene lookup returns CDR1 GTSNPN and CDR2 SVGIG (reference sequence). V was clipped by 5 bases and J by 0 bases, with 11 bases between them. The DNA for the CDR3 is TGTGCCTGGGGGACTGGGAGCTCCTACAATGAGCAGTTCTTC. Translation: CAWGTGSSYNEQFF.

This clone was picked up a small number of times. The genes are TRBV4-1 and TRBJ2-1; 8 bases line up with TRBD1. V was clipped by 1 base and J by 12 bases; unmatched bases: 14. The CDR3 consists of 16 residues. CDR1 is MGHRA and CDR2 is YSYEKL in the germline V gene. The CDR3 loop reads CASSQAPGQVSLVQFF. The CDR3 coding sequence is TGCGCCAGCAGCCAAGCTCCGGGACAGGTCAGCTTGGTGCAGTTCTTC.

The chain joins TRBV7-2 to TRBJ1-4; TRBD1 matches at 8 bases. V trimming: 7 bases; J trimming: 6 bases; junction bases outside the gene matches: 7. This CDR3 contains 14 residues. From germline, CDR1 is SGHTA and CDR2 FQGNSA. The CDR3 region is CASTPDREHEKLFF. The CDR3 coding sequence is TGTGCCAGCACCCCGGACAGGGAGCATGAAAAACTGTTTTTT.

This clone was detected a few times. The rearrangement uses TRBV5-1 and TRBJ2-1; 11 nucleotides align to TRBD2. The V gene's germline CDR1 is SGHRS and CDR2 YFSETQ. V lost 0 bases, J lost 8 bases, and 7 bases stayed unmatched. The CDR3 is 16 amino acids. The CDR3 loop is CASSLALAGGNDEQFF. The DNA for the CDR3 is TGCGCCAGCAGCTTGGCCCTAGCGGGAGGTAATGATGAGCAGTTCTTC.

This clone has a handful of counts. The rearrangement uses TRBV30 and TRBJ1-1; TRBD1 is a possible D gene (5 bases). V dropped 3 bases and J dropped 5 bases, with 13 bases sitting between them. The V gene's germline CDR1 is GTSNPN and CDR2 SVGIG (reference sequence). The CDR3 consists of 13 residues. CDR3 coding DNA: TGTGCCTGGAGGGGGGAGGGTGGAACTGAAGCTTTCTTT. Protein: CAWRGEGGTEAFF.

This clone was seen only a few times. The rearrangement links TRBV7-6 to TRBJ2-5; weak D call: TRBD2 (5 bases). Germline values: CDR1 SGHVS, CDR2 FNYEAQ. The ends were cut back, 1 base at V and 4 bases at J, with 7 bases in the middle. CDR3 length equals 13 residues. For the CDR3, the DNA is TGTGCCAGCAGCTTAGTAGCGCGAGAGACCCAGTACTTC. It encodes CASSLVARETQYF.

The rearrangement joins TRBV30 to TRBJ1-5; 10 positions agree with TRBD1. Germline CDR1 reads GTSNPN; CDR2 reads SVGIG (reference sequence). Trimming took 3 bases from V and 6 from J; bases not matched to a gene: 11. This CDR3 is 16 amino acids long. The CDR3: CAWSADRGPSSQPQHF. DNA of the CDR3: TGTGCCTGGAGCGCCGACAGGGGGCCGTCAAGTCAGCCCCAGCATTTT.

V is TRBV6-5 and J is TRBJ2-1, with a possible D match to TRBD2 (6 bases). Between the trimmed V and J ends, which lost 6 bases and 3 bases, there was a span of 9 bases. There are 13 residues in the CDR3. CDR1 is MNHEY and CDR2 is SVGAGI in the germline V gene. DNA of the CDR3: TGTGCCAGCAGCAGACTAGGCTACAATGAGCAGTTCTTC. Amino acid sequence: CASSRLGYNEQFF.

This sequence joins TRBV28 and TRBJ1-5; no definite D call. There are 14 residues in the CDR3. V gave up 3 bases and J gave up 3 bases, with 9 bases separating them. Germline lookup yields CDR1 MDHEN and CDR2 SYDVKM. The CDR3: CASSLAGDNQPQHF. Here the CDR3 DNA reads TGTGCCAGCAGTTTGGCCGGGGACAATCAGCCCCAGCATTTT.

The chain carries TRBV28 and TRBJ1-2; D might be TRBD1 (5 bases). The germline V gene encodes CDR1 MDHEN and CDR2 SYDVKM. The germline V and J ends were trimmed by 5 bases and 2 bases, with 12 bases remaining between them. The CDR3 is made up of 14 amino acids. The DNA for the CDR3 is TGTGCCAGCAGTCCTGTCGGGGGGAACTATGGCTACACCTTC. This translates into CASSPVGGNYGYTF.

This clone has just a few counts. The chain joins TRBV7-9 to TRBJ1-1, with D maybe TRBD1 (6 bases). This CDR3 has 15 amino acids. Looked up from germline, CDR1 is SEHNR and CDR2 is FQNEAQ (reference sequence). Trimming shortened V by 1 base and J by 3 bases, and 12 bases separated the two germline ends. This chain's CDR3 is CASSLGWDTHTEAFF. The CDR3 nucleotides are TGTGCCAGCAGCTTAGGGTGGGACACTCACACTGAAGCTTTCTTT.

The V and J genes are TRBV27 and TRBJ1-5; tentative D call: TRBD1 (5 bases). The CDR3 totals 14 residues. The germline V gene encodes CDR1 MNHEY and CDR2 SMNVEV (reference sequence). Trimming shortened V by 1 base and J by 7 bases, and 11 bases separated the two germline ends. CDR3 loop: CASSLYGGGQPQHF. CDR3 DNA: TGTGCCAGCAGTTTATACGGGGGAGGGCAGCCCCAGCATTTT.

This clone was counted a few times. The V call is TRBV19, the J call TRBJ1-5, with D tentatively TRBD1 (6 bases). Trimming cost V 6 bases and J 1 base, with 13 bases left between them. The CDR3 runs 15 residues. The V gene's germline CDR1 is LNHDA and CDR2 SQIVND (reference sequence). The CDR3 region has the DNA TGTGCCAGTAGGCCTACAGGGTACAGCAATCAGCCCCAGCATTTT. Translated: CASRPTGYSNQPQHF. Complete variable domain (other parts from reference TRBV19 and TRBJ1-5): DGGITQSPKYLFRKEGQNVTLSCEQNLNHDAMYWYRQDPGQGLRLIYYSQIVNDFQKGDIAEGYSVSREKKESFPLTVTSAQKNPTAFYLCASRPTGYSNQPQHFGDGTRLSIL.

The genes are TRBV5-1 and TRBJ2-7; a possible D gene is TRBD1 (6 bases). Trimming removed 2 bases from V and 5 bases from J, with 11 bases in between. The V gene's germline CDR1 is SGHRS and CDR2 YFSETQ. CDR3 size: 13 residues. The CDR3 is CASSFVGDNEQYF. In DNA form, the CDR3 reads TGCGCCAGCAGCTTCGTAGGGGACAACGAGCAGTACTTC.

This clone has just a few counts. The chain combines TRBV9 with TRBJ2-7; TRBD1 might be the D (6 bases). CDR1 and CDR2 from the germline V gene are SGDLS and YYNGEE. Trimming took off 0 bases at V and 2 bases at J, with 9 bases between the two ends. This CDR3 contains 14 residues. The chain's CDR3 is CASSVDSGAYEQYF. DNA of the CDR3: TGTGCCAGCAGCGTAGACTCAGGGGCCTACGAGCAGTACTTC.

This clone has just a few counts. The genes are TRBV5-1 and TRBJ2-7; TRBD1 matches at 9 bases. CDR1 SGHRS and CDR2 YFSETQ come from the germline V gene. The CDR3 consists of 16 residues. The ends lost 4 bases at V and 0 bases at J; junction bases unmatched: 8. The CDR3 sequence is CASSPMTGGSSYEQYF. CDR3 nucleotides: TGCGCCAGCAGCCCCATGACAGGGGGAAGCTCCTACGAGCAGTACTTC.